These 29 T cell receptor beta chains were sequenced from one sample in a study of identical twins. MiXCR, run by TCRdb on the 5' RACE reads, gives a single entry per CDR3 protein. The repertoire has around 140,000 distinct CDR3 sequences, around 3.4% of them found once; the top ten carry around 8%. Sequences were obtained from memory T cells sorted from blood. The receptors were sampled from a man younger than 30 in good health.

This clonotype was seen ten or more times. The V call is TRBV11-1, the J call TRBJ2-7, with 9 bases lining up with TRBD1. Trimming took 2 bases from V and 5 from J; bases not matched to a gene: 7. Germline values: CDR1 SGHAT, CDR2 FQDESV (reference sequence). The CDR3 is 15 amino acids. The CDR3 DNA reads TGTGCCAGCAGCTTACCCGGGACAGGGAGGAACGAGCAGTACTTC. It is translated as CASSLPGTGRNEQYF.

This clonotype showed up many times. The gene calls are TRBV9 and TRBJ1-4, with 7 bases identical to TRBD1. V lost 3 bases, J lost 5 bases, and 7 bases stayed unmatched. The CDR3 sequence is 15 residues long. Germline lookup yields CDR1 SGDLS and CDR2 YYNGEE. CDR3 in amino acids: CASSADREGNEKLFF. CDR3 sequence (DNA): TGTGCCAGCAGCGCCGACAGGGAAGGGAATGAAAAACTGTTTTTT.

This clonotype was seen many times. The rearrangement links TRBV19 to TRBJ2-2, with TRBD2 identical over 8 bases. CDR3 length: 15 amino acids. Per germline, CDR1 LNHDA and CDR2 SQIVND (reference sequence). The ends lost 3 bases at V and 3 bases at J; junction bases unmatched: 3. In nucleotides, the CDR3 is TGTGCCAGTAGTATCGGGGGGGCTTACACCGGGGAGCTGTTTTTT. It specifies CASSIGGAYTGELFF.

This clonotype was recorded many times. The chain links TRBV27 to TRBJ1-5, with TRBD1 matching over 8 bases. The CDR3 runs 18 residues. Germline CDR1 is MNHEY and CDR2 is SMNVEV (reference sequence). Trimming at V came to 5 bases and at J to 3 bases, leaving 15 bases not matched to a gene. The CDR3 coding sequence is TGTGCCAGCAGTCCATTCCGAGGGGGGACAGGTTTCAATCAGCCCCAGCATTTT. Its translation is CASSPFRGGTGFNQPQHF.

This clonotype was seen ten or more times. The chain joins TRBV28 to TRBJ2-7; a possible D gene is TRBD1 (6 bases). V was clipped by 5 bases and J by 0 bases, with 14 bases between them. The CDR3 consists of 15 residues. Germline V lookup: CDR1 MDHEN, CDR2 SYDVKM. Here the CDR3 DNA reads TGTGCCAGCAGTCCCGCCGGGACATCCTCCTACGAGCAGTACGTC. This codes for CASSPAGTSSYEQYV.

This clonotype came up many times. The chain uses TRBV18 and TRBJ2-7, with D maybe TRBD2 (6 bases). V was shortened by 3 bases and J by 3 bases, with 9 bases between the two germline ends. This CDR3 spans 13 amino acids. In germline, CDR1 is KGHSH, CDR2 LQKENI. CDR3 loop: CASSPSGNYEQYV. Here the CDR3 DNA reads TGTGCCAGCTCACCTAGCGGCAACTACGAGCAGTACGTC.

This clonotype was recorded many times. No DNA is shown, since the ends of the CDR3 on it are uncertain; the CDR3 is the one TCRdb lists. CDR3 in amino acids: CASSLFRGRGLNEQFF. The chain couples TRBV27 to TRBJ2-1; the listed D gene, TRBD1, was not tested against the DNA. The germline V gene encodes CDR1 MNHEY and CDR2 SMNVEV (reference sequence). The CDR3 extends over 16 residues, inclusive of both ends.

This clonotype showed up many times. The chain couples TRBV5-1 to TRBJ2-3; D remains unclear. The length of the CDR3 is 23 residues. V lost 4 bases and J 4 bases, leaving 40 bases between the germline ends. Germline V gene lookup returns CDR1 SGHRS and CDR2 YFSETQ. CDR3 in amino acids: CASSRPNDPRELGPHLSADTQYF. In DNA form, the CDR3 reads TGCGCCAGCAGCCGCCCTAACGACCCTCGCGAACTCGGGCCCCACCTCAGCGCAGATACGCAGTATTTT.

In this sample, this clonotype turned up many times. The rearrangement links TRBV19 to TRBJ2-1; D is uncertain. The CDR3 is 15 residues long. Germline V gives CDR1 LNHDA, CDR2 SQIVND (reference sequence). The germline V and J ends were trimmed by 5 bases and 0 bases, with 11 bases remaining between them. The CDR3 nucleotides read TGTGCCAGTAGTCCCACGACGGGCTCCTACAATGAGCAGTTCTTC. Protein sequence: CASSPTTGSYNEQFF.

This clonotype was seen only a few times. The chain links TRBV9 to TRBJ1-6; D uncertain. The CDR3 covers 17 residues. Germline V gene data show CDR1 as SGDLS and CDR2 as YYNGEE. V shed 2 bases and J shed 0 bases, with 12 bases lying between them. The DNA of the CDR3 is TGTGCCAGCAGCGTTGATGACGGTAGCTCCTATAATTCACCCCTCCACTTT. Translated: CASSVDDGSSYNSPLHF.

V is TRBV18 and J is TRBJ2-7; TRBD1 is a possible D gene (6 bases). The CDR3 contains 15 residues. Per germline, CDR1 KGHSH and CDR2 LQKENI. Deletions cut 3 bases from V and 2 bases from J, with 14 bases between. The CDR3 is CASSPPQGTTYEQYF. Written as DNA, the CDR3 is TGTGCCAGCTCACCCCCGCAGGGGACCACCTACGAGCAGTACTTC.

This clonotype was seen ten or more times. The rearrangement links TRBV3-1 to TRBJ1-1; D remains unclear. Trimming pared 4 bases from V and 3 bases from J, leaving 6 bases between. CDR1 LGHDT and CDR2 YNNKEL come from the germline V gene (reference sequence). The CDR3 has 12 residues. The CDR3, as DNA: TGTGCCAGCAGCCGGGGATACACTGAAGCTTTCTTT. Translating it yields CASSRGYTEAFF.

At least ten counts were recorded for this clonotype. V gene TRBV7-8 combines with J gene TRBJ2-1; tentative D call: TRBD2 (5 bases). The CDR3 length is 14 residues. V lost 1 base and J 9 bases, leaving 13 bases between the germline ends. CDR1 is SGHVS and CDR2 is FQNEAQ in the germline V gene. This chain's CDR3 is CASSLVGVGGEQFF. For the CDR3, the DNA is TGTGCCAGCAGCTTAGTCGGGGTAGGCGGTGAGCAGTTCTTC.

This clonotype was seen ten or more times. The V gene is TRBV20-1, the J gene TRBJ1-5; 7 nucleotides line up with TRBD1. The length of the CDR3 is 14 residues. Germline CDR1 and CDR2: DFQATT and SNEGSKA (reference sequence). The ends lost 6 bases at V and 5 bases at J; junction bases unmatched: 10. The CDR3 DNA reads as TGCAGTGCGCAAGACAGGGTGGCGTATCAGCCCCAGCATTTT. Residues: CSAQDRVAYQPQHF.

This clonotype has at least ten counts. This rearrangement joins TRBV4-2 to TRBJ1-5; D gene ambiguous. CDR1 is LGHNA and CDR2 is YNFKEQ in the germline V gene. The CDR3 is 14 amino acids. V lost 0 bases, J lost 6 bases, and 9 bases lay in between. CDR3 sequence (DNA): TGTGCCAGCAGCCAAGAAGTAGCCCGTCAGCCCCAGCATTTT. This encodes CASSQEVARQPQHF.

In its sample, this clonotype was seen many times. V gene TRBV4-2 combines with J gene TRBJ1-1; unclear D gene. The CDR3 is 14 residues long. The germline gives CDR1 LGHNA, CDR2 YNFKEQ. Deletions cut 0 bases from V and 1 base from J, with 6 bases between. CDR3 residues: CASSQEHSNTEAFF. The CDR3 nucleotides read TGTGCCAGCAGCCAAGAACACTCGAACACTGAAGCTTTCTTT.

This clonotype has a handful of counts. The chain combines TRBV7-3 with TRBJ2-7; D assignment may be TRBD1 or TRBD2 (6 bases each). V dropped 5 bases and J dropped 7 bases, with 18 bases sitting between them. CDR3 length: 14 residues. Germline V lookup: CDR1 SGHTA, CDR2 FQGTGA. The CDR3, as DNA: TGTGCCAGCAGCCCCACAAGGGGGGTTCAAGAGCAGTACTTC. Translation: CASSPTRGVQEQYF.

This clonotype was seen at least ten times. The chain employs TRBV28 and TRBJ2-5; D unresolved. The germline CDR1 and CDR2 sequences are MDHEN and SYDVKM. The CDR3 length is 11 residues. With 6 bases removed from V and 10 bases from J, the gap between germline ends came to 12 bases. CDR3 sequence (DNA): TGTGCCAGCAGCTCCGGAGCGCTCCAGTACTTC. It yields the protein CASSSGALQYF.

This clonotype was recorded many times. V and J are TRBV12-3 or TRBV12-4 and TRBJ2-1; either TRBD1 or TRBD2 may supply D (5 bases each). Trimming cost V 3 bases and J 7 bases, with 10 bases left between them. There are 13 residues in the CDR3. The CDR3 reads CASSFGDQNEQFF. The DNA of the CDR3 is TGTGCCAGCAGTTTCGGGGACCAAAATGAGCAGTTCTTC.

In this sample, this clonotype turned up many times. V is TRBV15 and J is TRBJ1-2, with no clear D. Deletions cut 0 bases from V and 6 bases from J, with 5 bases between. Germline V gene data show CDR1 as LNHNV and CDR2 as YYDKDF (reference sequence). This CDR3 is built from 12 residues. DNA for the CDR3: TGTGCCACCAGCAGAGATCTAGATGGCTACACCTTC. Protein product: CATSRDLDGYTF.

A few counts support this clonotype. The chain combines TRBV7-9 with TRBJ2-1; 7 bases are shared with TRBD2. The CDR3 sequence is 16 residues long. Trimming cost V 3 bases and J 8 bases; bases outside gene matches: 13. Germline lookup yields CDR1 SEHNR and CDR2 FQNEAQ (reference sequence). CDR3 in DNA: TGTGCCAGCAGCTTTCTGCCACAGCGGGATATGTATGAGCAGTTCTTC. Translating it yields CASSFLPQRDMYEQFF.

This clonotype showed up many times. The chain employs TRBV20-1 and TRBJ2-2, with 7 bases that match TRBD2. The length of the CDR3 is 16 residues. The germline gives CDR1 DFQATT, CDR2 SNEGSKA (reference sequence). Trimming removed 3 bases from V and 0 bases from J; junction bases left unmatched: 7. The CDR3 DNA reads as TGCAGTGCTAGCCACTTAGCGGGCTCGAACACCGGGGAGCTGTTTTTT. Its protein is CSASHLAGSNTGELFF.

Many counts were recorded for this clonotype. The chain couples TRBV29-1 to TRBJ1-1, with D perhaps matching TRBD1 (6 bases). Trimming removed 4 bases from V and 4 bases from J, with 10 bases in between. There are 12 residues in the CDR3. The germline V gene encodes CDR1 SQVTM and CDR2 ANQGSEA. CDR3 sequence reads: CSVGGASTEAFF. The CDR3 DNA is TGCAGCGTTGGGGGGGCGAGCACTGAAGCTTTCTTT.

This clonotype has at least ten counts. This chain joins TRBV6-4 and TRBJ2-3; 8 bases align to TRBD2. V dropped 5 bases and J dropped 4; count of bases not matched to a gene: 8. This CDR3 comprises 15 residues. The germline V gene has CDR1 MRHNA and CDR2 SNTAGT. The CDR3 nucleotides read TGTGCCAGCAGTTTGAAAGCGGGAGCGGCAGATACGCAGTATTTT. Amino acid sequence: CASSLKAGAADTQYF.

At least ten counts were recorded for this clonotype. The CDR3 DNA reads as TGCAGCGTTGAAGGGGTGCGTCCGGGACTAGGGACGGTCGAGCAGTACTTC. Translation: CSVEGVRPGLGTVEQYF. This chain uses TRBV29-1 with TRBJ2-7; 8 nucleotides line up with TRBD2. V lost 1 base to trimming and J lost 6 bases; unmatched junction nucleotides: 17. Germline V gene sequence: CDR1 SQVTM, CDR2 ANQGSEA. The CDR3 length is 17 residues.

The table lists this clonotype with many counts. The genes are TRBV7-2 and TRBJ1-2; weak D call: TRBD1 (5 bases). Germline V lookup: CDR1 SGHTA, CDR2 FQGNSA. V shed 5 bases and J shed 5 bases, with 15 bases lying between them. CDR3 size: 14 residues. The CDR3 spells CASSPARGGYGYTF. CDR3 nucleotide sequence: TGTGCCAGCAGCCCGGCGCGGGGGGGGTATGGCTACACCTTC. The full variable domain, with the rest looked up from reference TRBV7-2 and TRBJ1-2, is GAGVSQSPSNKVTEKGKDVELRCDPISGHTALYWYRQSLGQGLEFLIYFQGNSAPDKSGLPSDRFSAERTGGSVSTLTIQRTQQEDSAVYLCASSPARGGYGYTFGSGTRLTVV.

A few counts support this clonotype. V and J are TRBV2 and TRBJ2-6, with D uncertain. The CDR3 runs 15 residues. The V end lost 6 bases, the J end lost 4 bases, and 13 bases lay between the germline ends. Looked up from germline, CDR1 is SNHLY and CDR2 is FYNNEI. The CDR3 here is CASSAKGTGANVLTF. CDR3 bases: TGTGCCAGCAGCGCAAAGGGAACCGGGGCCAACGTCCTGACTTTC.

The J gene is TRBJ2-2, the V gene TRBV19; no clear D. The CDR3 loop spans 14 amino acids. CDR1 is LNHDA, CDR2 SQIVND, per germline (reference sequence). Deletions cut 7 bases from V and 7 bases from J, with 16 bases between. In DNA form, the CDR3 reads TGTGCCAGTACCGGACCCCCGAGAGTCGGGGAGCTGTTTTTT. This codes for CASTGPPRVGELFF.

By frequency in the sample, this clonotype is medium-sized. Written as DNA, the CDR3 is TGCGCCAGCAGCCAAGTGGCGGGAGGCTACCAAGAGACCCAGTACTTC. Translation: CASSQVAGGYQETQYF. This rearrangement joins TRBV4-3 to TRBJ2-5, with 8 bases matching TRBD2. Germline V gives CDR1 LGHNA, CDR2 YSLEER. CDR3 length: 16 residues. Trimming took 1 base from V and 0 from J; bases not matched to a gene: 4.